These T cell receptor beta chains were read from a single sample in a study of OX40 agonist ivuxolimab in advanced cancers. This table comes from immunoSEQ multiplex PCR, and its TCRdb copy is limited to in-frame clones, with some not included. The sample gives more than 12,000 clones, 85% to 90% of which show up once; 5% to 7% is in the top ten. The sequencing used CD4+ or CD8+ T cells sorted from blood, collected in a trial of the OX40 agonist ivuxolimab. The receptors were gathered from an adult with an advanced solid tumor such as melanoma, head and neck, liver or kidney cancer. CDR3s include the opening cysteine and the closing phenylalanine or tryptophan. The D gene is left open where the match is weak. Size values are once, few and many counts, or a class for expanded clones, and some rows have none.

cdr3_nt cdr3_aa d_call v_call clone_size j_call
TGTGCCTGGAGTCGCCCCGGACAGGAGGAACAGTACTTC CAWSRPGQEEQYF TRBD1 TRBV30 - TRBJ2-7
TGTGCCAGCAGTTTTGGGACAGGGGGGTCCTATAATTCACCCCTCCACTTT CASSFGTGGSYNSPLHF TRBD1 TRBV27 - TRBJ1-6
TGTGCCAGCTCACAGGCCACCGCCGGGGAGCTGTTTTTT CASSQATAGELFF - TRBV18 - TRBJ2-2
TGTGCCAGCAGTCACAGCGGGGGGACCGGCTACGAGCAGTACTTC CASSHSGGTGYEQYF TRBD2 TRBV7-3 - TRBJ2-7
TGTGCCAGCAGACTAAGAGATATGCAGTATTTT CASRLRDMQYF - TRBV6-1 - TRBJ2-3
TGTGCCAGCAGCTTATATGGTGGGAGGGCGGATACGCAGTATTTT CASSLYGGRADTQYF TRBD2 TRBV7-8 once TRBJ2-3
TGTGCCAGCAGCTTAGAAATAGATACTAACTATGGCTACACCTTC CASSLEIDTNYGYTF - TRBV7-9 - TRBJ1-2
TGTGCCAGCAGTTTGGGGACAGCAACTAATGAAAAACTGTTTTTT CASSLGTATNEKLFF TRBD1 TRBV28 once TRBJ1-4
TGTGCCAGCAGCTTTCGACAGGGCGGAACGAACACTGAAGCTTTCTTT CASSFRQGGTNTEAFF TRBD1 TRBV7-2 - TRBJ1-1
TGCGCCAGCAGCTTACAGGGTGGGGTTAACTATGGCTACACCTTC CASSLQGGVNYGYTF - TRBV5-1 - TRBJ1-2
TGTGCCAGCAGCCTAAATTGGGGTTCCTACGAGCAGTACTTC CASSLNWGSYEQYF - TRBV9 - TRBJ2-7
TGTGCCAGCAGCTTACTTGCGTTTACAAAGACCTATGGCTACACCTTC CASSLLAFTKTYGYTF - TRBV7-8 - TRBJ1-2
TGTGCCAGCAGCTCGGACAGGGTTTTCTACGAGCAGTACTTC CASSSDRVFYEQYF TRBD1 TRBV11-2 - TRBJ2-7
TGTGCCAGCAGCTTAAGTAGCCCCAGGGATGAGCAGTTCTTC CASSLSSPRDEQFF - TRBV11-1 once TRBJ2-1
TGTGCCAGCAGCTTAGGCGACAGGGGAAAGCAAGAGACCCAGTACTTC CASSLGDRGKQETQYF TRBD1 TRBV11-2 - TRBJ2-5
TGTGCCAGCAGTGATGACAGGGGGGTGGGAGGCTACACCTTC CASSDDRGVGGYTF TRBD1 TRBV6-1 - TRBJ1-2
TGTGCCAGCAGGCCATCCCATAGCAATCAGCCCCAGCATTTT CASRPSHSNQPQHF - TRBV6-5 - TRBJ1-5
TGTGCCAGTAGTCCCGGACAGAATTCACCCCTCCACTTT CASSPGQNSPLHF - TRBV19 - TRBJ1-6
TGCGCCAGCAGCCATCCGGGACTAGCGGGGGCCGACAGCACAGATACGCAGTATTTT CASSHPGLAGADSTDTQYF TRBD2 TRBV5-1 - TRBJ2-3
TGTGCCAGCTCACCGCCTACCGGGACAGGGAGCGAGCAGTACTTC CASSPPTGTGSEQYF TRBD1 TRBV18 - TRBJ2-7
TGCAGCGTTGAAGATGAACAGGGGAACCGCCTATCCTATGGCTACACCTTC CSVEDEQGNRLSYGYTF TRBD1 TRBV29-1 - TRBJ1-2
TGCAGCGTCGTAGCGGGCCTATCCTACAATGAGCAGTTCTTC CSVVAGLSYNEQFF TRBD2 TRBV29-1 - TRBJ2-1
TGTGCCAGCAGCTTAGAGTTATACGGGGCCAACGTCCTGACTTTC CASSLELYGANVLTF - TRBV11-2 - TRBJ2-6
TGCGCCAGCAGCTTGCTGGGGATCAGCACAGATACGCAGTATTTT CASSLLGISTDTQYF - TRBV5-1 once TRBJ2-3
TGCGCCAGCAGCTCAGCCCCCCTCGGTTCATTTGGAAACACCATATATTTT CASSSAPLGSFGNTIYF - TRBV5-1 - TRBJ1-3
TGTGCCACACAGGATCTTTCGAACTATGGCTACACCTTC CATQDLSNYGYTF - TRBV15 - TRBJ1-2
TGTGCCAGCGAATCGGACGGATCTTTGCGGACCCAGTACTTC CASESDGSLRTQYF - TRBV6-1 - TRBJ2-5
TGTGCCAGAAGGGCCGCAGAAAGATACTCCTACGAGCAGTACTTC CARRAAERYSYEQYF - TRBV21-1 - TRBJ2-7
TGTGCCATCAACACAGGGAGCGAGCAGTACTTC CAINTGSEQYF - TRBV10-3 - TRBJ2-7
TGCGCCAGCAGCCCCGGGACAGGGCGCGCGACCCAGTACTTC CASSPGTGRATQYF TRBD1 TRBV4-1 once TRBJ2-5
TGTGCCAGCAGCGGTGGCGGGGGGGCCTACAATGAGCAGTTCTTC CASSGGGGAYNEQFF TRBD2 TRBV4-2 - TRBJ2-1
TGTGCCAGCAGTGAGCGACAGGTGAACACTGAAGCTTTCTTT CASSERQVNTEAFF - TRBV6-5 - TRBJ1-1
TGTGCCAGCAGCGTCGGGACTAGCGGGGGGGCAAGGTACAATGAGCAGTTCTTC CASSVGTSGGARYNEQFF TRBD2 TRBV9 - TRBJ2-1
TGTGCCAGCAGCTTAGCGTATTATGGCTACACCTTC CASSLAYYGYTF - TRBV7-8 - TRBJ1-2
TGTGCCAGCAGCTTAGCCCGAGCGGTCACCTACAATGAGCAGTTCTTC CASSLARAVTYNEQFF - TRBV7-6 once TRBJ2-1
TGCGCCAGCAGCTCTGACAGCCCCATGGGGGGCTACACCTTC CASSSDSPMGGYTF - TRBV5-1 - TRBJ1-2
TGTGCCAGCAGCCGGGAGACAGGGGGCAGTGAAAAACTGTTTTTT CASSRETGGSEKLFF TRBD1 TRBV4-2 few TRBJ1-4
TGTGCCAGCTCACCGCAAGGGGGGAGCACCAGAGGGGCTAATGAAAAACTGTTTTTT CASSPQGGSTRGANEKLFF - TRBV18 once TRBJ1-4
TGTGCCAGCAGTGATACCCGCGGGGGCAATGAGCAGTTCTTC CASSDTRGGNEQFF TRBD2 TRBV2 - TRBJ2-1
TGTGCCAGCAGTGAGTTCGGTCTCTCCTATAATTCACCCCTCCACTTT CASSEFGLSYNSPLHF - TRBV6-1 - TRBJ1-6
TGTGCCAGCACCTCCCCACGGCAGGGAGCCTACAATGAGCAGTTCTTC CASTSPRQGAYNEQFF - TRBV11-2 - TRBJ2-1
TGTGCCAGCACATCGACGGACAGAGGCACAGATACGCAGTATTTT CASTSTDRGTDTQYF - TRBV6-6 - TRBJ2-3